The 17 T cell receptor beta chains below all came from one sample that was sequenced in a study of T-cell reconstitution after alpha-beta-depleted transplantation in children. Unique molecular identifiers tagged the TCRbeta library. TCRdb re-called the PCR reads with MiXCR, one entry per CDR3 protein. The table includes about 610,000 distinct CDR3 sequences, about 11% detected once. Material: PBMCs from the stem cell graft donor, obtained from the stem cell graft. The source is a human donor who donated a stem cell graft to a child with acute myeloid leukemia.

This clonotype came up many times. V and J are TRBV7-9 and TRBJ2-7; D is unresolved. The CDR3 is made up of 12 amino acids. Germline assignment: CDR1 SEHNR and CDR2 FQNEAQ (reference sequence). V was pared by 1 base and J by 4 bases, with 5 bases between. CDR3 sequence reads: CASSLEDYEQYF. The CDR3 region has the DNA TGTGCCAGCAGCTTAGAAGATTACGAGCAGTACTTC. The variable domain in full, completed from reference TRBV7-9 and TRBJ2-7, reads DTGVSQNPRHKITKRGQNVTFRCDPISEHNRLYWYRQTLGQGPEFLTYFQNEAQLEKSRLLSDRFSAERPKGSFSTLEIQRTEQGDSAMYLCASSLEDYEQYFGPGTRLTVT.

The chain combines TRBV20-1 with TRBJ2-5; TRBD2 agrees at 8 bases. The length of the CDR3 is 15 residues. With 2 bases clipped from V and 5 bases from J, the junction kept 10 bases outside the gene matches. Per germline, CDR1 DFQATT and CDR2 SNEGSKA (reference sequence). The CDR3 DNA sequence: TGCAGTGCTAGAATCCGCGGGAGGAGGAGGGAGACCCAGTACTTC. Amino acid sequence: CSARIRGRRRETQYF.

The rearrangement uses TRBV11-2 and TRBJ1-2; D ambiguous. The CDR3 consists of 13 residues. The germline V gene has CDR1 SGHAT and CDR2 FQNNGV. Trimming took 4 bases from V and 4 from J, leaving 10 bases between them. The CDR3 bases are TGTGCCAGCAGCTCATGGGCAGGCTATGGCTACACCTTC. Translation gives CASSSWAGYGYTF.

A single count supports this clonotype. The chain carries TRBV20-1 and TRBJ2-1; no clear D. Germline V lookup: CDR1 DFQATT, CDR2 SNEGSKA (reference sequence). CDR3 size: 12 residues. V gave up 6 bases and J gave up 8 bases, with 14 bases separating them. The CDR3 bases are TGCAGTGCGTGGGTCGATTTCTATGAGCAGTTCTTC. It is translated as CSAWVDFYEQFF.

In this sample, this clonotype turned up many times. The chain employs TRBV20-1 and TRBJ1-1, with a possible D match to TRBD1 (6 bases). This CDR3 has 13 amino acids. The V gene lost 3 bases and the J gene lost 8 bases, with 16 bases spanning the gap. Germline-derived CDR1 and CDR2 are DFQATT and SNEGSKA (reference sequence). CDR3 sequence (DNA): TGCAGTGCTAGTTTTCCCGGGGGGCTAGAAGCTTTCTTT. Amino acid sequence: CSASFPGGLEAFF.

This clonotype was seen more than once but under ten times. The J gene is TRBJ2-2, the V gene TRBV12-3 or TRBV12-4; 9 bases agree with TRBD1. Unmatched junction bases numbered 7, after V lost 7 bases and J lost 7 bases. This CDR3 has 14 amino acids. CDR3 in DNA: TGTGCCAGCATTAACAGGGGGCGCGGCGGGGAGCTGTTTTTT. It codes for CASINRGRGGELFF.

Ten or more counts support this clonotype. This chain joins TRBV4-2 and TRBJ1-1; no definite D call. Between the trimmed V and J ends, which lost 1 base and 0 bases, there was a span of 9 bases. Germline CDR1 and CDR2: LGHNA and YNFKEQ. The CDR3 runs 15 residues. CDR3: CASSQGSTLNTEAFF. The DNA of the CDR3 is TGTGCCAGCAGCCAAGGATCAACGCTGAACACTGAAGCTTTCTTT.

V and J are TRBV5-1 and TRBJ2-1; tentative D call: TRBD1 (6 bases). The CDR3 consists of 16 residues. With 4 bases removed from V and 7 bases from J, the gap between germline ends came to 21 bases. The germline gives CDR1 SGHRS, CDR2 YFSETQ. CDR3 DNA sequence: TGCGCCAGCAGCCCTTTTTCGGACAGCGTGGCAAATGAGCAGTTCTTC. Protein: CASSPFSDSVANEQFF.

This clonotype was counted at least ten times. This sequence joins TRBV28 and TRBJ2-1; the D is unclear. The CDR3 spans 14 residues. Germline V gene sequence: CDR1 MDHEN, CDR2 SYDVKM. Trimming removed 6 bases from V and 0 bases from J, with 9 bases in between. The CDR3 region is CASRSVSSYNEQFF. The CDR3 DNA sequence: TGTGCCAGCAGGTCTGTGAGCTCCTACAATGAGCAGTTCTTC.

There are a few counts of this clonotype. The chain recombines TRBV29-1 with TRBJ1-2, with D possibly matching TRBD1 (5 bases). CDR3 length: 11 amino acids. Trimming pared 4 bases from V and 6 bases from J, leaving 9 bases between. Germline V CDR1 and CDR2: SQVTM, ANQGSEA. The CDR3 here is CSVGLGDGYTF. The CDR3 coding sequence is TGCAGCGTTGGATTAGGGGATGGCTACACCTTC. The full variable domain, with the rest looked up from reference TRBV29-1 and TRBJ1-2, is SAVISQKPSRDICQRGTSLTIQCQVDSQVTMMFWYRQQPGQSLTLIATANQGSEATYESGFVIDKFPISRPNLTFSTLTVSNMSPEDSSIYLCSVGLGDGYTFGSGTRLTVV.

This clonotype was detected many times. The rearrangement joins TRBV7-2 to TRBJ1-1, with a tentative D call TRBD1 (5 bases). Germline V gene lookup returns CDR1 SGHTA and CDR2 FQGNSA. The CDR3 is made up of 16 amino acids. Trimming removed 4 bases from V and 3 bases from J, with 18 bases in between. CDR3 loop: CASSWRHRSGHTEAFF. The CDR3 region has the DNA TGTGCCAGCAGCTGGCGCCACAGGTCTGGACACACTGAAGCTTTCTTT.

This clonotype came up many times. The chain has TRBV7-2 and TRBJ1-2; maybe TRBD1 (5 bases). The germline V gene has CDR1 SGHTA and CDR2 FQGNSA. The CDR3 runs to 15 residues. Deletions cut 1 base from V and 0 bases from J, with 9 bases between. The CDR3 loop is CASSLGGGANYGYTF. In nucleotides, the CDR3 is TGTGCCAGCAGCTTAGGTGGGGGAGCTAACTATGGCTACACCTTC.

This clonotype was seen more than once but under ten times. J is TRBJ1-2 and V is TRBV12-3 or TRBV12-4; D may be TRBD1 (5 bases). CDR3 size: 15 residues. V was trimmed by 3 bases and J by 7 bases, leaving 18 bases between them. CDR3 coding DNA: TGTGCCAGCAGTTTTCTCCCAGGGAGTAGTGGTGGCTACACCTTC. This sequence encodes CASSFLPGSSGGYTF.

This clonotype was observed a handful of times. As DNA, the CDR3 is TGCAGTGCTAGGAATGGGGGGGAAGAAAAACTGTTTTTT. The encoded protein is CSARNGGEEKLFF. The chain is built from TRBV20-1 and TRBJ1-4; the D gene is possibly TRBD1 (5 bases). V lost 3 bases to trimming and J lost 8 bases, with 13 bases between them. The CDR3 runs to 13 residues. Germline lookup yields CDR1 DFQATT and CDR2 SNEGSKA (reference sequence).

This clonotype was seen ten or more times. The junction departs from germline at one end; a sequencing error may be responsible. The chain recombines TRBV27 with TRBJ2-5; D gene ambiguous. Germline CDR1 MNHEY, CDR2 SMNVEV (reference sequence). This CDR3 has 10 residues. CDR3 DNA sequence: TGTGCCAGCAGCCCCGGGTCCCAGCACTTC. Translation gives CASSPGSQHF.

This chain connects TRBV29-1 to TRBJ2-3, with D hard to call. The CDR3 is 12 amino acids. The V end was cut by 3 bases, the J end by 6 bases, with 10 bases between. Looked up from germline, CDR1 is SQVTM and CDR2 is ANQGSEA. This chain's CDR3 is CSVDPGPDTQYF. The CDR3, as DNA: TGCAGCGTTGATCCCGGGCCCGATACGCAGTATTTT.

There are a few counts of this clonotype. This rearrangement joins TRBV7-2 to TRBJ1-5; no clear D gene. This CDR3 has 16 amino acids. V dropped 1 base and J dropped 3 bases, with 13 bases sitting between them. Germline CDR1 SGHTA, CDR2 FQGNSA. The CDR3 reads CASSLGGRRSNQPQHF. DNA for the CDR3: TGTGCCAGCAGCTTAGGAGGCAGGCGGTCCAATCAGCCCCAGCATTTT.